This TCR beta chain emerged from a study of OX40 agonist ivuxolimab in advanced cancers. Study-wide context: Patients' therapy was ivuxolimab, an antibody that acts as an agonist of OX40 (CD134). Findings and caveats of the study: Nonresponders included some who also had low normalized T-cell clonal expansion. Relative to CD4+, CD8+ T cells held more expanded clones on average. CD4+ and CD8+ blood T cells expanded clonally by week 6 at 0.1 to 3.0 mg/kg.

Remarks on this clone: Its antigen remains unknown.

Trimming removed 5 bases from V and 5 bases from J; junction bases left unmatched: 8. Germline CDR1 reads MNHEY; CDR2 reads SVGAGI. The CDR3 is 14 residues long. Sequencing was performed with immunoSEQ multiplex PCR; in TCRdb, only in-frame clones are kept and a portion is missing. The table has tens of thousands of clones, 89% seen once. This receptor was obtained from an adult with an advanced solid tumor such as melanoma, head and neck, liver or kidney cancer. V gene TRBV6-5 combines with J gene TRBJ1-1, with 7 nucleotides matching TRBD1. The source was CD4+ or CD8+ T cells sorted from blood, collected in a trial of the OX40 agonist ivuxolimab. CDR3 nucleotide sequence: TGTGCCAGCAGTCTTGGACAGGTCGATACTGAAGCTTTCTTT. Residues: CASSLGQVDTEAFF.